This T cell receptor beta chain was recorded in a study of T cell responses to AZD1222 COVID-19 vaccine. Broader study findings: Unmutated regions of variants are reportedly targeted by nearly half of spike-specific TCRs. Clonal diversity was possibly underestimated, and white British individuals and females predominated among donors. CD4 TCRs linked to vaccination spanned spike, dominating at 160-218 and 743-854. Spike-specific TCR repertoires showed rising breadth and depth after two AZD1222 doses.

Remarks on this clone: Its specificity is not known.

The CDR3 has 16 residues. V was pared by 1 base and J by 0 bases, with 4 bases of the junction left unmatched. Germline V CDR1 and CDR2: SGHRS, YFSETQ. TCRdb keeps only in-frame clones here, not all; method: immunoSEQ multiplex PCR. The sample consists of 150,000 to 200,000 clones, less than 90% of them appearing once. The chain employs TRBV5-1 and TRBJ2-7; 10 bases match TRBD2. Here the sequenced sample was peripheral blood, taken on day 0 of AZD1222 vaccination. The receptor's source is an adult in good health. CDR3 nucleotide sequence: TGCGCCAGCAGCTTGAGGACTAGCGGCAGCTCCTACGAGCAGTACTTC. This sequence encodes CASSLRTSGSSYEQYF.